The T cell receptor (beta chain) described here comes from a study of identical twins. TCRdb re-called the 5' RACE reads through MiXCR, storing one row per CDR3 protein. The sample gives fewer than 250,000 distinct CDR3 sequences, 7% to 8.5% of which show up once; less than 6.5% is in the top ten. Everyone who donated was a healthy Caucasian. This clonotype was detected many times. No antigen is known for it. Between the trimmed V and J ends, which lost 6 bases and 1 base, there was a span of 9 bases. Looked up from germline, CDR1 is SQVTM and CDR2 is ANQGSEA. The CDR3 has 12 residues. Findings and caveats of the study: Insertions ran lower in abundant cord blood beta clonotypes, though not in memory repertoires. Models predicted too little out-of-frame TCR alpha sharing in monozygotic twins.

This same sample was also part of a study on yellow fever vaccine responses in identical twins.

This receptor was identified in a woman under 30 in good health. V gene TRBV29-1 combines with J gene TRBJ1-1, with D possibly TRBD1 on 6 matching bases. The sequenced sample was CD8+ T cells sorted from blood. This CDR3 is CSVGTPNTEAFF. The CDR3 DNA reads TGCAGCGTCGGGACACCGAACACTGAAGCTTTCTTT.